This T cell receptor (beta chain) was profiled in a study of blood T cells in healthy people across ages. About the research overall: Roughly one uniquely barcoded beta molecule per two T cells was captured.

A second roughly 7 to 11 cycle PCR used barcoded and J-beta primers. Every sample gave at least 2.5 million paired-end reads containing CDR3. Each CDR3 protein is one row after TCRdb ran MiXCR on the 5' RACE reads. The repertoire holds more than 900,000 distinct CDR3 sequences, with 25% to 35% as singletons. V was trimmed by 3 bases and J by 6 bases, leaving 10 bases between them. The CDR3 runs to 13 residues. This clonotype showed up many times. The same data also contributed to another study, on T cells of mothers and their children.

The rearrangement joins TRBV12-3 or TRBV12-4 to TRBJ2-3; D unclear. This clonotype was obtained from a woman in her thirties or forties in good health. What was sequenced was blood. CDR3 nucleotides: TGTGCCAGCAGTTTGAGTTGGCGGGATACGCAGTATTTT. Translation: CASSLSWRDTQYF.